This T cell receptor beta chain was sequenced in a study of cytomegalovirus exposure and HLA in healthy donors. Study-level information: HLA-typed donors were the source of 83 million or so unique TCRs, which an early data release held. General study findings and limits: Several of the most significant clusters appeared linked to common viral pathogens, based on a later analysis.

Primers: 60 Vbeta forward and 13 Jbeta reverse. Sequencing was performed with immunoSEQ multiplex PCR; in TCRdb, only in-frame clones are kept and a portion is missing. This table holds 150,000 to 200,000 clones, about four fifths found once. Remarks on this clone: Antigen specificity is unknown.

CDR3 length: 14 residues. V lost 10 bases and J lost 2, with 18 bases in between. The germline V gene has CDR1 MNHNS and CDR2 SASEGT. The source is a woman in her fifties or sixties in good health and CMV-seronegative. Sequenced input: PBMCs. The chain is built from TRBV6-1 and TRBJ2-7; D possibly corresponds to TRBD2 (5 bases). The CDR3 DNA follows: TGTGCCACCAGGCGAGGGATAAACACCTACGAGCAGTACTTC. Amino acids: CATRRGINTYEQYF.